Shown below are 24 T cell receptor beta chains from a single sample sequenced in a study of human T cells and chemical hapten exposure. Time point of the sample: patch test 1, 2 weeks after DPC sensitization. As to treatment: therapeutic diphenylcyclopropenone sensitization with weekly scalp DPC. TCRdb ran MiXCR on the RACE reads and lists one entry per CDR3 protein. The data hold 340,000 or so distinct CDR3 sequences, with roughly 6.9% observed a single time. This specimen was whole blood, taken in connection with sensitization to the hapten diphenylcyclopropenone (DPC). The receptors shown here come from a woman aged 18-29 years with alopecia areata. Some clones in this sample may be carry-over from other donors' samples.

Ten or more counts support this clonotype. V and J are TRBV27 and TRBJ2-1; either TRBD1 or TRBD2 may supply D (6 bases each). The CDR3 covers 14 residues. The V gene's germline CDR1 is MNHEY and CDR2 SMNVEV (reference sequence). The ends were cut back, 6 bases at V and 5 bases at J, with 14 bases in the middle. DNA for the CDR3: TGTGCCAGCAGCCGAGGGGGGTTCAACAATGAGCAGTTCTTC. As protein: CASSRGGFNNEQFF.

In this sample, this clonotype turned up a few times. The chain combines TRBV20-1 with TRBJ1-5; 8 bases are shared with TRBD1. With V trimmed by 5 bases and J by 7 bases, 10 bases remained unmatched. The CDR3 has 14 residues. Germline V gene lookup returns CDR1 DFQATT and CDR2 SNEGSKA (reference sequence). CDR3 coding DNA: TGCAGTGCTGGCTCCCGGACAGGGCAACAGCCCCAGCATTTT. It specifies CSAGSRTGQQPQHF.

The CDR3 sequence is CSVGYGQTNEKLFF. CDR3 DNA sequence: TGCAGCGTTGGTTATGGACAGACTAATGAAAAACTGTTTTTT. V is TRBV29-1 and J is TRBJ1-4; tentative D call: TRBD1 (6 bases). The CDR3 extends over 14 amino acids. The germline V gene has CDR1 SQVTM and CDR2 ANQGSEA. Trimming removed 4 bases at V and 2 bases at J, with 11 bases between.

This clonotype occurred a few times. This chain connects TRBV4-3 to TRBJ1-2; 7 bases line up with TRBD1. The CDR3 consists of 15 residues. V lost 4 bases to trimming and J lost 4 bases; unmatched junction nucleotides: 9. Germline V gene lookup returns CDR1 LGHNA and CDR2 YSLEER. For the CDR3, the DNA is TGCGCCAGCAGCCCAGACAGGGAACACGGCTATGGCTACACCTTC. Its translation: CASSPDREHGYGYTF.

This clonotype occurred a few times. The chain has TRBV4-2 and TRBJ2-3, with 9 bases matching TRBD1. With 1 base clipped from V and 2 bases from J, the junction kept 4 bases outside the gene matches. CDR3 length: 16 residues. Germline CDR1 and CDR2: LGHNA and YNFKEQ. CDR3 sequence: CASSQAQGAITDTQYF. For the CDR3, the DNA is TGTGCCAGCAGCCAAGCACAGGGGGCGATCACAGATACGCAGTATTTT.

The V and J genes are TRBV20-1 and TRBJ2-7, with D perhaps matching TRBD2 (5 bases). Germline CDR1 and CDR2: DFQATT and SNEGSKA (reference sequence). Deletions cut 0 bases from V and 2 bases from J, with 11 bases between. The CDR3 totals 14 residues. CDR3 nucleotide sequence: TGCAGTGCTAGAGAAGATAGCGCAACCTACGAGCAGTACTTC. It codes for CSAREDSATYEQYF.

The J gene is TRBJ1-4, the V gene TRBV7-6, with D perhaps TRBD1 (5 bases). The CDR3 is 19 residues long. CDR1 is SGHVS, CDR2 FNYEAQ, per germline. V gave up 5 bases and J gave up 8 bases, with 30 bases separating them. The CDR3 DNA reads TGTGCCAGCAGCCCGAGGCCATGGGACCGCACACCGGGAGAAGAAAAACTGTTTTTT. It encodes CASSPRPWDRTPGEEKLFF.

V usage is TRBV5-1 and J usage is TRBJ2-5; tentative D call: TRBD1 (5 bases). Trimming stripped 1 base from V and 5 bases from J, with 12 bases between. In germline, CDR1 is SGHRS, CDR2 YFSETQ. The CDR3 length is 14 residues. The CDR3: CASSLNQGMETQYF. CDR3 sequence (DNA): TGCGCCAGCAGCTTGAATCAGGGCATGGAGACCCAGTACTTC.

This clonotype was detected many times. This sequence joins TRBV7-2 and TRBJ2-3, with 9 bases matching TRBD2. V shed 2 bases, J shed 6 bases, and the junction held 6 bases outside the gene matches. CDR1 and CDR2 from the germline V gene are SGHTA and FQGNSA. CDR3 length: 15 amino acids. The DNA of the CDR3 is TGTGCCAGCAGCTTAAATAGCGGGGGCCGGGATACGCAGTATTTT. Translated: CASSLNSGGRDTQYF.

V usage is TRBV20-1 and J usage is TRBJ2-1; 9 nucleotides line up with TRBD2. Germline CDR1 reads DFQATT; CDR2 reads SNEGSKA (reference sequence). Trimming took 5 bases from V and 6 from J; bases not matched to a gene: 11. The CDR3 is made up of 15 amino acids. CDR3 DNA: TGCAGTGCTCCTCCCTTAGCGGGGGACTTCAATGAGCAGTTCTTC. It specifies CSAPPLAGDFNEQFF.

Here the CDR3 reads CASRRRDSTYSNQPQHF. The DNA of the CDR3 is TGTGCCAGCAGAAGAAGGGACAGCACTTATAGCAATCAGCCCCAGCATTTT. The V call is TRBV6-2 or TRBV6-3, the J call TRBJ1-5; 7 nucleotides agree with TRBD1. Per germline, CDR1 MNHEY and CDR2 SVGEGT. Germline trimming cut 6 bases from V and 0 bases from J; bases unmatched to any gene: 11. This CDR3 comprises 17 residues.

A few counts support this clonotype. The rearrangement uses TRBV20-1 and TRBJ1-1, with a tentative D call TRBD1 (5 bases). CDR3 length equals 13 residues. The germline V gene encodes CDR1 DFQATT and CDR2 SNEGSKA (reference sequence). V gave up 1 base and J gave up 7 bases, with 13 bases separating them. The CDR3 sequence: CSARVTQADEAFF. CDR3 DNA: TGCAGTGCTAGAGTAACACAGGCCGATGAAGCTTTCTTT.

A few counts support this clonotype. V and J are TRBV29-1 and TRBJ1-1, with D uncertain. The CDR3 is 14 residues long. V dropped 2 bases and J dropped 0 bases, with 10 bases sitting between them. Germline CDR1 is SQVTM and CDR2 is ANQGSEA. DNA of the CDR3: TGCAGCGTTGAACGTCCTGTTATGAACACTGAAGCTTTCTTT. Amino acid sequence: CSVERPVMNTEAFF.

This clonotype was observed many times. The genes are TRBV20-1 and TRBJ1-4; D is unclear. Germline V CDR1 and CDR2: DFQATT, SNEGSKA (reference sequence). V dropped 1 base and J dropped 7 bases, with 7 bases sitting between them. CDR3 size: 12 residues. The CDR3 nucleotides read TGCAGTGCTAGAGTAGCTGCTGAAAAACTGTTTTTT. Translating it yields CSARVAAEKLFF.

The gene calls are TRBV28 and TRBJ2-7, with D possibly being TRBD1 (5 bases). The V and J ends lost 3 bases and 7 bases respectively, with 7 bases between them. Germline values: CDR1 MDHEN, CDR2 SYDVKM. The length of the CDR3 is 11 residues. The CDR3 is CASSFRVEQYF. The CDR3 nucleotides read TGTGCCAGCAGTTTCAGGGTTGAGCAGTACTTC.

Ten or more counts support this clonotype. This chain uses TRBV4-2 with TRBJ2-3; 10 bases agree with TRBD2. This CDR3 spans 15 amino acids. Losses at the gene ends were 6 bases for V and 2 bases for J; bases not matched to a gene: 5. Per the germline V gene, CDR1 is LGHNA and CDR2 is YNFKEQ. The CDR3 DNA is TGTGCCAGCAGGAACCTAGCGGGGGTCACAGATACGCAGTATTTT. Its translation is CASRNLAGVTDTQYF.

J is TRBJ1-6 and V is TRBV5-1; TRBD1 is a possible D gene (5 bases). The V gene lost 0 bases and the J gene lost 5 bases, with 9 bases spanning the gap. The CDR3 runs 15 residues. The germline V gene encodes CDR1 SGHRS and CDR2 YFSETQ. This chain's CDR3 is CASSLEQGNNSPLHF. CDR3 DNA sequence: TGCGCCAGCAGCTTGGAGCAGGGAAATAATTCACCCCTCCACTTT. Looking up the rest from reference TRBV5-1 and TRBJ1-6 gives the full variable domain: KAGVTQTPRYLIKTRGQQVTLSCSPISGHRSVSWYQQTPGQGLQFLFEYFSETQRNKGNFPGRFSGRQFSNSRSEMNVSTLELGDSALYLCASSLEQGNNSPLHFGNGTRLTVT.

At least ten counts were recorded for this clonotype. V usage is TRBV20-1 and J usage is TRBJ2-2; D call uncertain. The V gene's germline CDR1 is DFQATT and CDR2 SNEGSKA (reference sequence). This CDR3 region has 13 residues. CDR3 in amino acids: CRDSVSNTGELFF. The CDR3, as DNA: TGCAGGGATAGTGTCTCGAACACCGGGGAGCTGTTTTTT.

V usage is TRBV7-2 and J usage is TRBJ2-3, with D possibly matching TRBD1 (5 bases). Germline CDR1 and CDR2: SGHTA and FQGNSA. With 3 bases removed from V and 7 bases from J, the gap between germline ends came to 8 bases. The CDR3 has 12 residues. The CDR3 bases are TGTGCCAGCAGCTTTGGGGCCAATACGCAGTATTTT. Encoded protein: CASSFGANTQYF.

The table lists this clonotype with many counts. The chain joins TRBV13 to TRBJ2-5; 7 bases agree with TRBD1. CDR3 size: 14 residues. Per the germline V gene, CDR1 is PRHDT and CDR2 is FYEKMQ (reference sequence). The V and J ends lost 5 bases and 0 bases, in that order; junction bases with no gene match: 3. The CDR3 DNA follows: TGTGCCAGCAGCCGAACAGGGGACCAAGAGACCCAGTACTTC. Its translation: CASSRTGDQETQYF.

This clonotype was counted ten times or more. The chain links TRBV4-3 to TRBJ2-3; TRBD2 matches 11 bases. V lost 0 bases and J lost 6; bases outside the gene matches: 11. Per the germline V gene, CDR1 is LGHNA and CDR2 is YSLEER. This CDR3 is 18 amino acids long. This CDR3 is CASSQDTGLAGPPDTQYF. CDR3 in DNA: TGCGCCAGCAGCCAAGATACTGGACTAGCGGGTCCCCCCGATACGCAGTATTTT.

Many counts were recorded for this clonotype. The chain uses TRBV25-1 and TRBJ2-5; weak D call: TRBD1 (5 bases). Germline lookup yields CDR1 MGHDK and CDR2 SYGVNS. Trimming took off 4 bases at V and 1 base at J, with 7 bases between the two ends. CDR3 size: 13 residues. The CDR3 spells CASSGDSQETQYF. The DNA for the CDR3 is TGTGCCAGCAGTGGCGACAGCCAAGAGACCCAGTACTTC.

In this sample, this clonotype turned up many times. The chain joins TRBV5-5 to TRBJ1-4; unclear D gene. This CDR3 has 17 amino acids. CDR1 SGHKS and CDR2 YYEKEE come from the germline V gene (reference sequence). Trimming took off 1 base at V and 4 bases at J, with 17 bases between the two ends. Here the CDR3 DNA reads TGTGCCAGCAGCTTGCAAAGCTTCCCGGGATTTAATGAAAAACTGTTTTTT. It yields the protein CASSLQSFPGFNEKLFF.

This clonotype has ten or more counts. The chain carries TRBV28 and TRBJ2-3, with 9 positions matching TRBD2. J was trimmed by 1 base and V by 5 bases; bases with no gene match: 4. The CDR3 spans 15 residues. CDR1 and CDR2 (germline): MDHEN, SYDVKM. The CDR3 sequence: CASSGERGGTDTQYF. The CDR3 DNA sequence: TGTGCCAGCAGTGGAGAGCGGGGGGGCACAGATACGCAGTATTTT.